Below, one T cell receptor (beta chain) is given with its context. RNA, at about 0.45 to 1 ug, was reverse transcribed with random hexamers. TCR beta CDR3 was amplified by immunoSEQ covering 54 Vbeta and 13 Jbeta. MiXCR, run by TCRdb on the immunoSEQ multiplex PCR reads, gives a single entry per CDR3 protein. This table has approximately 170,000 distinct CDR3 sequences, under 95% appearing once. This entry comes from a study of CD8 T cells in Susac syndrome. Sequencing of TCR beta was undertaken in CD8+ and CD4+ T cells derived from blood. Negative isolation was used for CD8+ and CD4+ T cells and FACS enrichment for TEMRA cells. The sequenced sample consisted of CD4+ T cells from PBMCs. This clonotype was obtained from a human donor in good health.

The CDR3 nucleotides read TGCGCCAGCAGCCTAGGGTCTTGGGGTGGCTACACCTTC. This gives the protein CASSLGSWGGYTF. The chain combines TRBV5-1 with TRBJ1-2; D is uncertain. The CDR3 loop spans 13 amino acids. CDR1 SGHRS and CDR2 YFSETQ come from the germline V gene. Trimming pared 4 bases from V and 7 bases from J, leaving 14 bases between.